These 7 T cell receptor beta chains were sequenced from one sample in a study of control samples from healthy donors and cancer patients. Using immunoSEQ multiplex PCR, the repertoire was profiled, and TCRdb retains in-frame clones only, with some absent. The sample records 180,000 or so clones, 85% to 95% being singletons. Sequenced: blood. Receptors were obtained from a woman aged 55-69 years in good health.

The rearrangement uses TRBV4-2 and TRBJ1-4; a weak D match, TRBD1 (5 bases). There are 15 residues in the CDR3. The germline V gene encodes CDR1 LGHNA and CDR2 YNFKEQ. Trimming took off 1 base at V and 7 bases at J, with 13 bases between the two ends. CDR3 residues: CASSQVSQGSEKLFF. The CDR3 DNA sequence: TGTGCCAGCAGCCAAGTTTCCCAGGGTTCTGAAAAACTGTTTTTT.

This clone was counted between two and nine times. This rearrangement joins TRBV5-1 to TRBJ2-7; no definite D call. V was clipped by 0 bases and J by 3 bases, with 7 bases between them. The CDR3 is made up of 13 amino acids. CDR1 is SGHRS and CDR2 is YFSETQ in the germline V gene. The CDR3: CASSLGLGYEQYF. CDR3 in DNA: TGCGCCAGCAGCTTGGGTCTGGGCTACGAGCAGTACTTC. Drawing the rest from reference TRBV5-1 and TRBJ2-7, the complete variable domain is KAGVTQTPRYLIKTRGQQVTLSCSPISGHRSVSWYQQTPGQGLQFLFEYFSETQRNKGNFPGRFSGRQFSNSRSEMNVSTLELGDSALYLCASSLGLGYEQYFGPGTRLTVT.

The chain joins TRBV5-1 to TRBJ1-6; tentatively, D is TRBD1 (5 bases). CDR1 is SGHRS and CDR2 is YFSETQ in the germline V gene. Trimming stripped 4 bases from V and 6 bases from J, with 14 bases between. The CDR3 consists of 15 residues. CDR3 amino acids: CASSPLGGSNSPLHF. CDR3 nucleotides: TGCGCCAGCAGCCCGCTTGGGGGTAGTAATTCACCCCTCCACTTT.

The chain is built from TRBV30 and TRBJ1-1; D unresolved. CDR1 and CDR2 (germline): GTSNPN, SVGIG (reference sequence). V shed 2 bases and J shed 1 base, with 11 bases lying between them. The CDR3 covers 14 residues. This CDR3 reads CAWSKKNPNTEAFF. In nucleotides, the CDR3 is TGTGCCTGGAGTAAAAAGAATCCGAACACTGAAGCTTTCTTT.

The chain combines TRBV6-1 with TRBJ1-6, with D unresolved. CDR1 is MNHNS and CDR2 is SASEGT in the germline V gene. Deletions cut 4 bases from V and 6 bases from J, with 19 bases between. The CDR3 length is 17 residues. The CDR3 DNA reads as TGTGCCAGCAGTGCGTCATCTTTTAGTTCGGTTAATTCACCCCTCCACTTT. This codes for CASSASSFSSVNSPLHF.

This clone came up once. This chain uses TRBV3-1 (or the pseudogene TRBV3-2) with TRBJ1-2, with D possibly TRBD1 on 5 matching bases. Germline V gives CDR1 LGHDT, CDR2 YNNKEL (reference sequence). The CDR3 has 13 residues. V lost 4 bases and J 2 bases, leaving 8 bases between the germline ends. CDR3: CASSRGVNYGYTF. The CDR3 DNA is TGTGCCAGCAGCCGAGGGGTGAACTATGGCTACACCTTC.

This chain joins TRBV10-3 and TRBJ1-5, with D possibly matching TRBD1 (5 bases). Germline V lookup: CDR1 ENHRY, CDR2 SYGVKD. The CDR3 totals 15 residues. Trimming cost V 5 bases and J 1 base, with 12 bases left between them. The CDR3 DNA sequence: TGTGCCATCAGTCGATCGGGGGTCAGCAATCAGCCCCAGCATTTT. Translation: CAISRSGVSNQPQHF.